The entry below describes one TCR beta chain. Its antigen is still unknown. Viral peptide pools were used in the ViraFEST assay to expand antigen-specific CD4+ T cells, and sequencing came afterward. A 10-day culture period preceded the isolation of CD4+ T cells. From March to December 2020, the person had a SARS-CoV-2 infection that was confirmed by PCR. It was with approximately 9.6 IU/ml IL-2 and about 10 ug/ml peptides that roughly 2.2 million PBMC per well were cultured. In the cultures, half the medium was exchanged for IL-2 medium on days 3 and 7. Profiling relied on immunoSEQ multiplex PCR, and the TCRdb table lists in-frame clones only, not all of them. The sample contains 20,000 to 25,000 clones, around 80% of which appear only once. Trimming cost V 5 bases and J 8 bases, with 12 bases left between them. Germline-derived CDR1 and CDR2 are SEHNR and FQNEAQ (reference sequence). CDR3 length: 12 residues.

These data are taken from a study of vaccination effects on CD4 cells after COVID-19. Study-level information: A couple of convalescent donors provided samples 16 days and one week before vaccination. Study-wide results and limits: At late timepoints after vaccination, vaccine- and infection-induced clones shrank markedly.

This chain uses TRBV7-9 with TRBJ1-2; D may be TRBD1 (5 bases). The sequencing used CD4+ T cells from PBMCs cultured with a peptide pool, collected before COVID-19 vaccination. The source of this sequence is a human donor who had a prior SARS-CoV-2 infection. CDR3 DNA: TGTGCCAGCAGCCCCCGTGGGGACGGCTACACCTTC. It is translated as CASSPRGDGYTF.